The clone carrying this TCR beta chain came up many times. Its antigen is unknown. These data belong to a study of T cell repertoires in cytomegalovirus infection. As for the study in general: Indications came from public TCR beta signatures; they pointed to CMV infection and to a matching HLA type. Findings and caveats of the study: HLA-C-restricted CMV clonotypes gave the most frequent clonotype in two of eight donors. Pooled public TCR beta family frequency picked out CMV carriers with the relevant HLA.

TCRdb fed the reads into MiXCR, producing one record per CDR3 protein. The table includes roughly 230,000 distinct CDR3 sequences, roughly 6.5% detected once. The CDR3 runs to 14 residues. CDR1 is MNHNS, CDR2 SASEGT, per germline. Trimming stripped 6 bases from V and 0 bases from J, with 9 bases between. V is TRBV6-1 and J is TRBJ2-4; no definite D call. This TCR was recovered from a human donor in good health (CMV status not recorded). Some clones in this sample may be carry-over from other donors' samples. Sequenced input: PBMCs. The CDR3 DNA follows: TGTGCCAGCAGCCCGACGGCAGCCAAAAACATTCAGTACTTC. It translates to CASSPTAAKNIQYF.